Presented here are 18 T cell receptor beta chains from one specimen sequenced in a study of cytomegalovirus exposure and HLA in healthy donors. Only in-frame clones appear in the TCRdb table, and some are missing; sequencing was by immunoSEQ multiplex PCR. The table lists approximately 110,000 clones, 70% to 90% of them singletons. Sequencing was carried out using PBMCs. The receptor set was obtained from a woman aged 18-29 years in good health and CMV-seropositive.

The chain couples TRBV2 to TRBJ1-2; TRBD1 matches 7 bases. Looked up from germline, CDR1 is SNHLY and CDR2 is FYNNEI. V lost 6 bases and J lost 6; bases outside the gene matches: 7. CDR3 length: 13 amino acids. The CDR3 loop reads CASRGTGDDGYTF. Here the CDR3 DNA reads TGTGCCAGCAGGGGTACAGGGGACGATGGCTACACCTTC.

The chain joins TRBV6-1 to TRBJ1-1; a weak D match, TRBD1 (5 bases). The ends were cut back, 7 bases at V and 1 base at J, with 10 bases in the middle. Germline V gives CDR1 MNHNS, CDR2 SASEGT. The CDR3 length is 13 residues. The CDR3 coding sequence is TGTGCCAGCATCGGACAACCGAACACTGAAGCTTTCTTT. Translating it yields CASIGQPNTEAFF.

The chain employs TRBV5-1 and TRBJ2-1; 8 nucleotides align to TRBD2. The CDR3 runs to 16 residues. The germline V gene has CDR1 SGHRS and CDR2 YFSETQ. The trim removed 0 bases at V and 4 bases at J, leaving 6 bases unmatched. The CDR3 nucleotides read TGCGCCAGCAGCTTGGTCCCAACTAGCGGTTACAATGAGCAGTTCTTC. It translates to CASSLVPTSGYNEQFF.

V is TRBV28 and J is TRBJ2-7; D uncertain. Per germline, CDR1 MDHEN and CDR2 SYDVKM. This CDR3 contains 14 residues. V shed 6 bases and J shed 2 bases, with 14 bases lying between them. The CDR3 is CASRPTNDPYEQYF. For the CDR3, the DNA is TGTGCCAGCAGACCCACTAATGACCCCTACGAGCAGTACTTC. The variable domain in full, completed from reference TRBV28 and TRBJ2-7, reads DVKVTQSSRYLVKRTGEKVFLECVQDMDHENMFWYRQDPGLGLRLIYFSYDVKMKEKGDIPEGYSVSREKKERFSLILESASTNQTSMYLCASRPTNDPYEQYFGPGTRLTVT.

V gene TRBV4-2 combines with J gene TRBJ2-3; D is undetermined. V was clipped by 4 bases and J by 0 bases, with 11 bases between them. The CDR3 is 15 residues long. Looked up from germline, CDR1 is LGHNA and CDR2 is YNFKEQ. The CDR3 reads CASSPTQLSTDTQYF. The CDR3 coding sequence is TGTGCCAGCAGCCCGACCCAACTAAGCACAGATACGCAGTATTTT.

The chain links TRBV28 to TRBJ1-5; 10 bases fit TRBD1. Germline lookup yields CDR1 MDHEN and CDR2 SYDVKM. The J segment lost 1 base and the V segment lost 5 bases, leaving 5 bases of the junction unmatched. The CDR3 extends over 16 amino acids. The CDR3 bases are TGTGCCAGCAGTCCCAAGACAGGGGGCAGCAATCAGCCCCAGCATTTT. It specifies CASSPKTGGSNQPQHF.

This sequence joins TRBV5-1 and TRBJ2-2, with 10 bases aligning to TRBD1. Looked up from germline, CDR1 is SGHRS and CDR2 is YFSETQ. V lost 7 bases, J lost 6 bases, and 6 bases stayed unmatched. The CDR3 is 14 amino acids. CDR3 region: CASRSGTGAGELFF. The CDR3 DNA reads as TGCGCCAGCCGCTCAGGGACAGGGGCCGGGGAGCTGTTTTTT.

The V and J genes are TRBV5-1 and TRBJ1-1; 7 nucleotides align to TRBD1. V was pared by 4 bases and J by 0 bases, with 9 bases of the junction left unmatched. CDR1 is SGHRS, CDR2 YFSETQ, per germline. The CDR3 is made up of 16 amino acids. CDR3 in amino acids: CASSPLLTGMNTEAFF. The CDR3 DNA sequence: TGCGCCAGCAGCCCCCTACTGACAGGGATGAACACTGAAGCTTTCTTT.

The chain employs TRBV18 and TRBJ2-7; D is possibly TRBD1 (5 bases). CDR1 is KGHSH, CDR2 LQKENI, per germline. The CDR3 has 16 residues. Trimming stripped 0 bases from V and 2 bases from J, with 14 bases between. The DNA for the CDR3 is TGTGCCAGCTCACCACCGGGTGAGGCAGGGCCCTACGAGCAGTACTTC. Its protein is CASSPPGEAGPYEQYF.

The rearrangement links TRBV27 to TRBJ1-2; 9 nucleotides align to TRBD1. Germline V gene sequence: CDR1 MNHEY, CDR2 SMNVEV (reference sequence). This CDR3 comprises 15 residues. With 10 bases clipped from V and 6 bases from J, the junction kept 15 bases outside the gene matches. CDR3 DNA sequence: TGTGCCACCTACCGGCGGGACAGGGTATCCGATGGCTACACCTTC. Translated: CATYRRDRVSDGYTF.

This chain links TRBV9 with TRBJ2-3, with 11 bases aligning to TRBD2. Germline V CDR1 and CDR2: SGDLS, YYNGEE. The CDR3 extends over 16 amino acids. The V segment lost 2 bases and the J segment 3 bases; nucleotides outside the gene matches: 5. The CDR3 loop is CASSVVAGGPTDTQYF. DNA for the CDR3: TGTGCCAGCAGCGTTGTAGCGGGAGGGCCAACAGATACGCAGTATTTT.

Details on this clone: An end of the junction does not agree with germline; a read error may underlie this. V gene TRBV7-8 combines with J gene TRBJ2-1; TRBD2 agrees at 8 bases. The germline CDR1 and CDR2 sequences are SGHVS and FQNEAQ. The CDR3 runs to 17 residues. CDR3 amino acids: CASSLSWAGGSSNEQFF. CDR3 sequence (DNA): TGTGCCAGCAGCTTGTCATGGGCGGGGGGCTCCTCCAATGAGCAGTTCTTC. Combining the CDR3 with reference TRBV7-8 and TRBJ2-1 gives the whole variable domain GAGVSQSPRYKVAKRGQDVALRCDPISGHVSLFWYQQALGQGPEFLTYFQNEAQLDKSGLPSDRFFAERPEGSVSTLKIQRTQQEDSAVYLCASSLSWAGGSSNEQFFGPGTRLTVL.

The gene calls are TRBV4-1 and TRBJ2-1, with 7 bases aligning to TRBD1. V was clipped by 0 bases and J by 4 bases; unmatched bases: 18. The CDR3 is 20 residues long. Germline values: CDR1 MGHRA, CDR2 YSYEKL. In DNA, the CDR3 is TGCGCCAGCAGCCAAGATCGTCAAAGACAGGGCAGTTTGGGATACAATGAGCAGTTCTTC. It encodes CASSQDRQRQGSLGYNEQFF.

This chain links TRBV2 with TRBJ2-7, with TRBD1 matching 7 bases. Germline CDR1 reads SNHLY; CDR2 reads FYNNEI. This CDR3 region has 14 residues. V trimming: 3 bases; J trimming: 3 bases; junction bases outside the gene matches: 5. The CDR3 DNA reads as TGTGCCAGCAGTGAGCAAGGACAGGTCTACGAGCAGTACTTC. Amino acids: CASSEQGQVYEQYF.

The rearrangement links TRBV30 to TRBJ2-1, with D hard to call. Trimming removed 6 bases from V and 5 bases from J, with 8 bases in between. CDR1 and CDR2 from the germline V gene are GTSNPN and SVGIG (reference sequence). The CDR3 totals 11 residues. CDR3 in amino acids: CACANNNEQFF. CDR3 nucleotides: TGTGCCTGTGCCAACAACAATGAGCAGTTCTTC.

This clone was counted a few times. V gene TRBV19 combines with J gene TRBJ2-7; D possibly corresponds to TRBD1 (5 bases). The CDR3 length is 14 residues. In germline, CDR1 is LNHDA, CDR2 SQIVND (reference sequence). V gave up 3 bases and J gave up 2 bases, with 11 bases separating them. The CDR3 is CASSILGQTYEQYF. CDR3 DNA: TGTGCCAGTAGTATTCTCGGACAAACCTACGAGCAGTACTTC.

The chain employs TRBV7-9 and TRBJ2-1; a possible D gene is TRBD1 (6 bases). The CDR3 spans 16 residues. In germline, CDR1 is SEHNR, CDR2 FQNEAQ (reference sequence). V lost 8 bases, J lost 6 bases, and 23 bases lay in between. The CDR3: CASQTIRGSSGNEQFF. Written as DNA, the CDR3 is TGTGCCAGCCAAACTATAAGGGGGAGCTCGGGCAATGAGCAGTTCTTC.

The sample holds one count of this clone. The J gene is TRBJ2-2, the V gene TRBV11-1, with 7 bases matching TRBD1. The germline V gene encodes CDR1 SGHAT and CDR2 FQDESV (reference sequence). V lost 5 bases, J lost 6 bases, and 9 bases stayed unmatched. This CDR3 contains 15 residues. The DNA of the CDR3 is TGTGCCAGCAGCCATCAACAGGGGCCCCCCGGGGAGCTGTTTTTT. Residues: CASSHQQGPPGELFF.